This T cell receptor (beta chain) came from a study of T cells after yellow fever vaccination. Of note for this clonotype: Its cognate antigen is unknown.

TCRdb itself ran the 5' RACE reads through MiXCR, one entry per CDR3 protein. The table records some 240,000 distinct CDR3 sequences, roughly 5% of them present only once. CDR1 SGDLS and CDR2 YYNGEE come from the germline V gene. This CDR3 has 14 amino acids. The ends lost 5 bases at V and 5 bases at J; junction bases unmatched: 9. Study-wide results and caveats: Weaker, the secondary response had a peak occurring faster, on day 5 versus 15. The CD4 compartment and the CD8 compartment contained a small share of clonotypes in common.

The V call is TRBV9, the J call TRBJ1-2; 7 nucleotides agree with TRBD1. The specimen was CD4+ T cells sorted from PBMCs, collected on the day of the yellow fever booster vaccination. This sequence originates from a man younger than 35 who received the YFV17D yellow fever vaccine. This chain's CDR3 is CASSRGTESYGYTF. In DNA, the CDR3 is TGTGCCAGCAGTAGGGGGACAGAGTCTTATGGCTACACCTTC.